Listed below are T cell receptor beta chains from one sample, sequenced in a study of identical twins. TCRdb re-called the 5' RACE reads through MiXCR, storing one row per CDR3 protein. In the table there are some 570,000 distinct CDR3 sequences, around 24% of which are singletons. The same data also contributed to another study, on yellow fever vaccine responses in identical twins.

What was sequenced was CD4+ T cells sorted from blood. The receptor set was obtained from a woman under 30 in good health. The CDR3 runs from the conserved cysteine through the conserved F or W. Each record gives: J gene, CDR3 length, D gene, V gene, clone size, CDR3 DNA, CDR3 protein. The D gene is left open where the match is weak. A clone size is listed for some rows: how often the clone was seen (once, few, many), or a class if it is expanded.

J gene: TRBJ2-7; CDR3 length: 19; D gene: TRBD2; V gene: TRBV5-1; clone size: -; CDR3 DNA: TGCGCCAGCAGCTTGCCCTACGGACTAGCGGGAGGGTCTGGAGGCGAGCAGTACTTC; CDR3 protein: CASSLPYGLAGGSGGEQYF
J gene: TRBJ2-6; CDR3 length: 17; D gene: TRBD2; V gene: TRBV28; clone size: -; CDR3 DNA: TGTGCCTCCGCGGGTAGCGGGACCCGCTCTGGGGCCAACGTCCTGACTTTC; CDR3 protein: CASAGSGTRSGANVLTF
J gene: TRBJ2-5; CDR3 length: 16; D gene: -; V gene: TRBV28; clone size: -; CDR3 DNA: TGTGCCAGCAGTTGGTGGGCAGGGAGGCGGGAAGAGACCCAGTACTTC; CDR3 protein: CASSWWAGRREETQYF
J gene: TRBJ2-5; CDR3 length: 16; D gene: TRBD2; V gene: TRBV7-6; clone size: few; CDR3 DNA: TGTGCCAGCAGCTTAGGAGCTAGCGGGAGTTTGGAGACCCAGTACTTC; CDR3 protein: CASSLGASGSLETQYF
J gene: TRBJ1-1; CDR3 length: 14; D gene: -; V gene: TRBV9; clone size: few; CDR3 DNA: TGTGCCAGCAGCGGAGGACAGCCGAACACTGAAGCTTTCTTT; CDR3 protein: CASSGGQPNTEAFF
J gene: TRBJ2-1; CDR3 length: 13; D gene: TRBD1; V gene: TRBV5-1; clone size: few; CDR3 DNA: TGCGCCAGCAGCTTTGACAGGGGGCTTGAGCAGTTCTTC; CDR3 protein: CASSFDRGLEQFF
J gene: TRBJ1-6; CDR3 length: 16; D gene: -; V gene: TRBV2; clone size: few; CDR3 DNA: TGTGCCAGCACTCCAAGGACGGCGTCGATGGGTTCACCCCTCGACTTT; CDR3 protein: CASTPRTASMGSPLDF
J gene: TRBJ1-1; CDR3 length: 18; D gene: TRBD1; V gene: TRBV5-1; clone size: few; CDR3 DNA: TGCGCCAGCAGCTTGGCCTGGGACAGGGGGCGCGGAAACACTGAAGCTTTCTTT; CDR3 protein: CASSLAWDRGRGNTEAFF
J gene: TRBJ2-3; CDR3 length: 18; D gene: TRBD2; V gene: TRBV28; clone size: -; CDR3 DNA: TGTGCCAGCAGTTTAATCTCCTTCCGGGGGGTTAGCACAGATACGCAGTATTTT; CDR3 protein: CASSLISFRGVSTDTQYF
J gene: TRBJ2-1; CDR3 length: 16; D gene: TRBD2; V gene: TRBV11-3; clone size: few; CDR3 DNA: TGTGCCAGCAGCCGAGGGACTAGCGGGGGTAGGGATGAGCAGTTCTTC; CDR3 protein: CASSRGTSGGRDEQFF
J gene: TRBJ2-1; CDR3 length: 15; D gene: -; V gene: TRBV12-3/TRBV12-4; clone size: once; CDR3 DNA: TGTGCCAGCAGTTTAACACGGAGCTCCTACAATGAGCAGTTCTTC; CDR3 protein: CASSLTRSSYNEQFF
J gene: TRBJ2-7; CDR3 length: 14; D gene: -; V gene: TRBV20-1; clone size: -; CDR3 DNA: TGCAGTGCTAACACAAACAGGGAACCCTACGAGCAGTACTTC; CDR3 protein: CSANTNREPYEQYF
J gene: TRBJ1-4; CDR3 length: 17; D gene: -; V gene: TRBV5-1; clone size: few; CDR3 DNA: TGCGCCAGCAGCTTGGCAGCAGGGACTTCAACTAATGAAAAACTGTTTTTT; CDR3 protein: CASSLAAGTSTNEKLFF
J gene: TRBJ1-6; CDR3 length: 15; D gene: -; V gene: TRBV7-9; clone size: -; CDR3 DNA: TGTGCCAGCAGCTTTGATACGGCCTATAATTCACCCCTCCACTTT; CDR3 protein: CASSFDTAYNSPLHF
J gene: TRBJ2-1; CDR3 length: 15; D gene: TRBD1; V gene: TRBV10-3; clone size: few; CDR3 DNA: TGTGCCATCAGTGAGACAGGGGCCCCCAGCAATGAGCAGTTCTTC; CDR3 protein: CAISETGAPSNEQFF
J gene: TRBJ2-7; CDR3 length: 11; D gene: -; V gene: TRBV7-9; clone size: -; CDR3 DNA: TGTGCCAGCAGCTACATAGGGGAGCAGTACTTC; CDR3 protein: CASSYIGEQYF
J gene: TRBJ2-3; CDR3 length: 14; D gene: -; V gene: TRBV24-1; clone size: -; CDR3 DNA: TGTGCCACCAGTGATTTCGGGGACACAGATACGCAGTATTTT; CDR3 protein: CATSDFGDTDTQYF
J gene: TRBJ2-3; CDR3 length: 15; D gene: TRBD2; V gene: TRBV28; clone size: few; CDR3 DNA: TGTGCCAGCAGTTTGGTGGGAGGGTCGGCAGATACGCAGTATTTT; CDR3 protein: CASSLVGGSADTQYF
J gene: TRBJ2-1; CDR3 length: 16; D gene: -; V gene: TRBV12-5; clone size: -; CDR3 DNA: TGTGCTAGTGGTTTGGTACTAGGGAAGGAGCCCCATGAGCAGTTCTTC; CDR3 protein: CASGLVLGKEPHEQFF
J gene: TRBJ2-7; CDR3 length: 17; D gene: TRBD2; V gene: TRBV3-1; clone size: -; CDR3 DNA: TGTGCCAGCAGCCACTCTAGCGGGAGGGCCGGTCAGAACGAGCAGTACTTC; CDR3 protein: CASSHSSGRAGQNEQYF
J gene: TRBJ1-1; CDR3 length: 15; D gene: TRBD1; V gene: TRBV12-3/TRBV12-4; clone size: many; CDR3 DNA: TGTGCCAGCAGCAAACAGGGGGTATTGAACACTGAAGCTTTCTTT; CDR3 protein: CASSKQGVLNTEAFF
J gene: TRBJ2-5; CDR3 length: 14; D gene: TRBD2; V gene: TRBV9; clone size: -; CDR3 DNA: TGTGCCAGCAGCGCCCGAGCGGGAGTCGAGACCCAGTACTTC; CDR3 protein: CASSARAGVETQYF
J gene: TRBJ2-3; CDR3 length: 14; D gene: -; V gene: TRBV10-3; clone size: few; CDR3 DNA: TGTGCCATCAGTGACCAGCCCGGCACAGATACGCAGTATTTT; CDR3 protein: CAISDQPGTDTQYF
J gene: TRBJ2-7; CDR3 length: 12; D gene: -; V gene: TRBV20-1; clone size: -; CDR3 DNA: TGCAGTGCTAGTGGGTCATTGGACGAGCAGTACTTC; CDR3 protein: CSASGSLDEQYF
J gene: TRBJ1-1; CDR3 length: 15; D gene: -; V gene: TRBV7-2; clone size: -; CDR3 DNA: TGTGCCAGCAGCTTAAGGTGGGGGCGGTTAACTGAAGCTTTCTTT; CDR3 protein: CASSLRWGRLTEAFF
J gene: TRBJ1-1; CDR3 length: 13; D gene: -; V gene: TRBV20-1; clone size: -; CDR3 DNA: TGCAGTGCTATTAGGCGACAAGGGGAATCTGCTTTCTTT; CDR3 protein: CSAIRRQGESAFF
J gene: TRBJ2-7; CDR3 length: 12; D gene: -; V gene: TRBV2; clone size: -; CDR3 DNA: TGTGCCAGCAGCGGTAACTCCTACGAGCAGTACTTC; CDR3 protein: CASSGNSYEQYF
J gene: TRBJ1-5; CDR3 length: 13; D gene: -; V gene: TRBV2; clone size: few; CDR3 DNA: TGTGCGTTACAAAAGGGCGCGAGTCAGCCCCAGCATTTT; CDR3 protein: CALQKGASQPQHF
J gene: TRBJ2-5; CDR3 length: 14; D gene: TRBD1; V gene: TRBV5-1; clone size: few; CDR3 DNA: TGCGCCAGCAGTTGGGACAGGGGGCGTGAGACCCAGTACTTC; CDR3 protein: CASSWDRGRETQYF
J gene: TRBJ2-5; CDR3 length: 13; D gene: -; V gene: TRBV6-6; clone size: few; CDR3 DNA: TGTGCCAGCAGTTATTTCGGGGGACAGACCCAGTACTTC; CDR3 protein: CASSYFGGQTQYF
J gene: TRBJ2-7; CDR3 length: 15; D gene: -; V gene: TRBV6-1; clone size: few; CDR3 DNA: TGTGCCAGCAGGGGTTGGGGGCAGGGGTCCTACGAGCAGTACTTC; CDR3 protein: CASRGWGQGSYEQYF
J gene: TRBJ2-1; CDR3 length: 14; D gene: TRBD2; V gene: TRBV29-1; clone size: -; CDR3 DNA: TGCAGCGTTGTCGTGGGACTAGCGAGGTATGAGCAGTTCTTC; CDR3 protein: CSVVVGLARYEQFF
J gene: TRBJ2-2; CDR3 length: 16; D gene: TRBD1; V gene: TRBV5-1; clone size: -; CDR3 DNA: TGCGCCAGCAGCGAACCGGGACAGGGGAATACCGGGGAGCTGTTTTTT; CDR3 protein: CASSEPGQGNTGELFF
J gene: TRBJ1-1; CDR3 length: 15; D gene: TRBD1; V gene: TRBV5-1; clone size: -; CDR3 DNA: TGCGCCAGCAGCTCCGGACAGGGGAGAGGAACTGAAGCTTTCTTT; CDR3 protein: CASSSGQGRGTEAFF
J gene: TRBJ2-5; CDR3 length: 13; D gene: -; V gene: TRBV20-1; clone size: -; CDR3 DNA: TGCAGTGCCCCCCGTGGGACGGAAGAGACCCAGTACTTC; CDR3 protein: CSAPRGTEETQYF
J gene: TRBJ2-2; CDR3 length: 15; D gene: -; V gene: TRBV24-1; clone size: few; CDR3 DNA: TGTGCCACCAGTGATGAAAGGACCCACACCGGGGAGCTGTTTTTT; CDR3 protein: CATSDERTHTGELFF
J gene: TRBJ2-1; CDR3 length: 10; D gene: -; V gene: TRBV20-1; clone size: many; CDR3 DNA: TGCAGTGCCCCAGGTCGGGAGCAGTTCTTC; CDR3 protein: CSAPGREQFF
J gene: TRBJ2-5; CDR3 length: 16; D gene: TRBD2; V gene: TRBV20-1; clone size: few; CDR3 DNA: TGCAGTGCCACGGGGACTAGCGGGGGGAACCAAGAGACCCAGTACTTC; CDR3 protein: CSATGTSGGNQETQYF
J gene: TRBJ2-3; CDR3 length: 12; D gene: -; V gene: TRBV15; clone size: -; CDR3 DNA: TGTGCCACCAGCCCCTCGGGGGATACGCAGTATTTT; CDR3 protein: CATSPSGDTQYF
J gene: TRBJ2-5; CDR3 length: 12; D gene: -; V gene: TRBV3-1; clone size: few; CDR3 DNA: TGTGCCAGCAGCCGAGCGGAGCAGTCACAGTACTTC; CDR3 protein: CASSRAEQSQYF
J gene: TRBJ1-1; CDR3 length: 14; D gene: -; V gene: TRBV5-1; clone size: -; CDR3 DNA: TGCGCCAGCAGTTATCAGGGGCAGAACACTGAAGCTTTCTTT; CDR3 protein: CASSYQGQNTEAFF
J gene: TRBJ2-1; CDR3 length: 15; D gene: -; V gene: TRBV10-3; clone size: -; CDR3 DNA: TGTGCCATAAGGGCGGGGCCCATATCTTACAATGAGCAGTTCTTC; CDR3 protein: CAIRAGPISYNEQFF
J gene: TRBJ2-3; CDR3 length: 16; D gene: -; V gene: TRBV2; clone size: -; CDR3 DNA: TGTGCCAGCAGTGCCACGGGACACCAATACACAGATACGCAGTATTTT; CDR3 protein: CASSATGHQYTDTQYF
J gene: TRBJ2-3; CDR3 length: 18; D gene: -; V gene: TRBV11-2; clone size: -; CDR3 DNA: TGTGCCAGCAGCTTTGGTGTGGGCAGGGCGACCACCACAGATACGCAGTATTTT; CDR3 protein: CASSFGVGRATTTDTQYF
J gene: TRBJ2-1; CDR3 length: 15; D gene: -; V gene: TRBV7-9; clone size: -; CDR3 DNA: TGTGCCAGCAGCTTAGGGGTCGCAGGGCGCGGTGAGCAGTTCTTC; CDR3 protein: CASSLGVAGRGEQFF